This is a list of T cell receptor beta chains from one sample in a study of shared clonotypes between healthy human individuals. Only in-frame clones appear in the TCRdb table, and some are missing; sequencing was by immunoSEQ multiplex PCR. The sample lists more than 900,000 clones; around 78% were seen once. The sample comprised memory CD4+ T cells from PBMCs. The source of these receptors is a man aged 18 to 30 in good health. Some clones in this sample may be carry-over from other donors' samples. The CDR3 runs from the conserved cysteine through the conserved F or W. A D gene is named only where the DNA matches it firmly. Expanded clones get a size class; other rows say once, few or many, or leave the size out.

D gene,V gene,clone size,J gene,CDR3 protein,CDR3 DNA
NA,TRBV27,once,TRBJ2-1,CASSLGGQAIYNEQFF,TGTGCCAGCAGTTTAGGAGGGCAGGCGATATACAATGAGCAGTTCTTC
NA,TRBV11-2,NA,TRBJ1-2,CASSSTRGYTF,TGTGCCAGCAGCTCCACGCGAGGCTACACCTTC
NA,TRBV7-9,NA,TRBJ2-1,CASSFVGQEGYEQFF,TGTGCCAGCAGCTTCGTTGGACAAGAAGGATATGAGCAGTTCTTC
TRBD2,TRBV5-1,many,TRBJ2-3,CASSLPAGGWGDTQYF,TGCGCCAGCAGCTTACCAGCGGGAGGTTGGGGAGATACGCAGTATTTT
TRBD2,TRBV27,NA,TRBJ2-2,CASSFRSGGRRTGELFF,TGTGCCAGCAGTTTCCGGTCCGGCGGGAGGAGGACCGGGGAGCTGTTTTTT
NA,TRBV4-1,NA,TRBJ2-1,CASSVGTGQKQFF,TGCGCCAGCAGCGTGGGGACGGGTCAGAAGCAGTTCTTC
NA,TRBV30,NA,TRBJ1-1,CAWSVLGRGGEAFF,TGTGCCTGGAGTGTACTCGGGCGTGGAGGTGAAGCTTTCTTT
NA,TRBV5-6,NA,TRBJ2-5,CASSLSGETQYF,TGTGCCAGCAGCTTGAGTGGAGAGACCCAGTACTTC
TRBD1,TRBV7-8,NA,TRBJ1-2,CASSLDRGDGYTF,TGTGCCAGCAGCTTGGACAGGGGAGATGGCTACACCTTC
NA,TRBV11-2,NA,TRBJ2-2,CASIPPSGGVDTGELFF,TGTGCCAGCATACCCCCGTCGGGGGGCGTCGACACCGGGGAGCTGTTTTTT
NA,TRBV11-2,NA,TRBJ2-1,CASSLPPFNNEQFF,TGTGCCAGCAGCTTACCCCCTTTTAACAATGAGCAGTTCTTC